The clone carrying this T cell receptor beta chain was seen a handful of times. As yet, its antigen is unknown. V was cut by 6 bases and J by 4 bases, with 15 bases left in between. The CDR3 has 14 residues. This sample was taken from a study of T-cell memory formation after mild COVID-19. Findings and limits, study-wide: The SARS-CoV-2 specificity of second-wave clones reaching peak at day 37 remained unverified. For contracting clones, CD4+ ones sat mainly in CM and EM, CD8+ in EMRA. A balance of CD4 and CD8 characterized clones contracting day 15 to 85, whereas later expanders leaned CD4+.

TCRalpha and TCRbeta libraries used 5'RACE with constant-segment primers and UMIs. TCRdb itself ran the 5' RACE reads through MiXCR, one entry per CDR3 protein. The sample gives about 450,000 distinct CDR3 sequences, 23% of which show up once; under 15% is in the top ten. This sequence was found in an adult woman who had mild COVID-19 (a few samples of this study predate the infection). Cell type and time point are not known. The chain employs TRBV12-3 or TRBV12-4 and TRBJ1-1; no clear D. The sequenced material came from PBMCs or a T cell subset sorted from them (not recorded which). In DNA, the CDR3 is TGTGCCAGCAGAACGGACTCCTATTCCACTGAAGCTTTCTTT. Residues: CASRTDSYSTEAFF.